The 14 T cell receptor beta chains listed next were all sequenced from one sample in a study of blood T cell repertoires in COVID-19. Profiling relied on immunoSEQ multiplex PCR, and the TCRdb table lists in-frame clones only, not all of them. The sample has over 40,000 clones; around 88% are singletons. Sequencing was performed on peripheral blood. Every receptor here comes from a human donor in a cohort sampled during active COVID-19.

V gene TRBV6-5 combines with J gene TRBJ1-6; unclear D gene. In germline, CDR1 is MNHEY, CDR2 SVGAGI. V lost 6 bases and J 5 bases, leaving 17 bases between the germline ends. The CDR3 runs 16 residues. This chain's CDR3 is CASSYAYPGDNSPLHF. The CDR3 DNA reads TGTGCCAGCAGCTACGCCTACCCGGGAGATAATTCACCCCTCCACTTT.

The rearrangement uses TRBV27 and TRBJ2-3; 12 bases are shared with TRBD2. The CDR3 totals 15 residues. V dropped 8 bases and J dropped 4; count of bases not matched to a gene: 7. From germline, CDR1 is MNHEY and CDR2 SMNVEV (reference sequence). The CDR3 loop is CASGETSGRPDTQYF. CDR3 nucleotide sequence: TGTGCCAGCGGGGAGACTAGCGGGAGACCAGATACGCAGTATTTT.

The sample holds a few counts of this clone. The chain links TRBV5-5 to TRBJ2-7; 7 bases align to TRBD2. Germline V CDR1 and CDR2: SGHKS, YYEKEE (reference sequence). The CDR3 totals 15 residues. V lost 4 bases to trimming and J lost 3 bases; unmatched junction nucleotides: 10. The CDR3 sequence: CASSHRTSAGYEQYF. DNA for the CDR3: TGTGCCAGCAGCCACAGAACTAGCGCTGGCTACGAGCAGTACTTC.

The chain has TRBV4-1 and TRBJ2-7; 8 nucleotides match TRBD2. J lost 2 bases, V lost 0 bases, and 9 bases had no gene match. Germline V gene lookup returns CDR1 MGHRA and CDR2 YSYEKL. The CDR3 extends over 17 amino acids. In DNA form, the CDR3 reads TGCGCCAGCAGCCAAGATTGGATAAGCGGGAGCCCCTACGAGCAGTACTTC. This encodes CASSQDWISGSPYEQYF.

The V gene is TRBV4-2, the J gene TRBJ2-3; 11 nucleotides agree with TRBD2. Germline CDR1 reads LGHNA; CDR2 reads YNFKEQ. V was pared by 5 bases and J by 4 bases, with 11 bases of the junction left unmatched. The CDR3 spans 17 residues. CDR3 nucleotides: TGTGCCAGCAGCGGGGCTAGCGGGGGGTCTCAGCCAGATACGCAGTATTTT. Translating gives CASSGASGGSQPDTQYF.

J is TRBJ2-3 and V is TRBV10-1; 13 nucleotides align to TRBD2. The germline CDR1 and CDR2 sequences are WNHNN and SYGVQD (reference sequence). V gave up 4 bases and J gave up 4 bases; unmatched junction bases: 5. The length of the CDR3 is 16 residues. CDR3 in DNA: TGCGCCAGCAGTGGGGGACTAGCGGGAATCTCAGATACGCAGTATTTT. Translated, it gives CASSGGLAGISDTQYF.

This clone was detected only once. The V call is TRBV24-1, the J call TRBJ1-2, with TRBD1 matching 8 bases. Germline CDR1 and CDR2: KGHDR and SFDVKD. V lost 2 bases, J lost 2 bases, and 0 bases stayed unmatched. The CDR3 is 14 residues long. CDR3 amino acids: CATSDWDRNYGYTF. DNA of the CDR3: TGTGCCACCAGTGATTGGGACAGGAACTATGGCTACACCTTC.

The chain employs TRBV6-4 and TRBJ2-7; TRBD1 might be the D (6 bases). V dropped 2 bases and J dropped 3 bases, with 20 bases sitting between them. The CDR3 sequence is 17 residues long. Germline CDR1 and CDR2: MRHNA and SNTAGT. The CDR3 protein is CASSDPTGTNPLYEQYF. CDR3 bases: TGTGCCAGCAGTGACCCTACCGGGACAAATCCTCTCTACGAGCAGTACTTC.

The chain couples TRBV5-4 to TRBJ2-1, with 9 positions matching TRBD1. The CDR3 sequence is 15 residues long. Looked up from germline, CDR1 is SGHNT and CDR2 is YYREEE (reference sequence). V shed 3 bases and J 8 bases; nucleotides not matched to a gene: 9. CDR3 sequence: CASSSQGAIQYEQFF. The CDR3 DNA is TGTGCCAGCAGCTCACAGGGGGCGATACAGTATGAGCAGTTCTTC.

The chain uses TRBV7-2 and TRBJ2-5, with unresolved D. CDR1 is SGHTA, CDR2 FQGNSA, per germline. Between the trimmed V and J ends, which lost 3 bases and 0 bases, there was a span of 20 bases. The CDR3 spans 18 residues. The CDR3 region is CASSLFSPGLVYQETQYF. The DNA of the CDR3 is TGTGCCAGCAGCTTGTTTAGTCCCGGGTTGGTGTACCAAGAGACCCAGTACTTC.

This sequence joins TRBV6-2 or TRBV6-3 and TRBJ1-1; 8 nucleotides align to TRBD1. CDR1 is MNHEY, CDR2 SVGEGT, per germline. This CDR3 has 15 amino acids. Trimming removed 4 bases from V and 4 bases from J; junction bases left unmatched: 8. DNA for the CDR3: TGTGCCAGCAGTTTCGCAGGGGGCGTTCGCACTGAAGCTTTCTTT. Translating gives CASSFAGGVRTEAFF.

The V call is TRBV7-3, the J call TRBJ2-1; weak D call: TRBD2 (7 bases). This CDR3 is 15 amino acids long. The V gene's germline CDR1 is SGHTA and CDR2 FQGTGA. V gave up 3 bases and J gave up 3 bases, with 12 bases separating them. The CDR3 region has the DNA TGTGCCAGCAGCTTTGCGGGGGCCCTCTACAATGAGCAGTTCTTC. As protein: CASSFAGALYNEQFF.

This clone was observed once. The V and J genes are TRBV19 and TRBJ2-5; 8 bases are shared with TRBD2. The germline gives CDR1 LNHDA, CDR2 SQIVND (reference sequence). Trimming cost V 3 bases and J 7 bases; bases outside gene matches: 7. The CDR3 is made up of 14 amino acids. This chain's CDR3 is CASSIASGPGTQYF. CDR3 coding DNA: TGTGCCAGTAGTATTGCTAGCGGGCCGGGGACCCAGTACTTC.

In this sample, this clone turned up once. The chain recombines TRBV5-1 with TRBJ2-7; 12 positions match TRBD2. The germline CDR1 and CDR2 sequences are SGHRS and YFSETQ. The length of the CDR3 is 18 residues. V was clipped by 0 bases and J by 1 base; unmatched bases: 8. The CDR3: CASSLDLAGGPKSYEQYF. CDR3 bases: TGCGCCAGCAGCTTGGATCTAGCGGGAGGGCCGAAGTCCTACGAGCAGTACTTC.